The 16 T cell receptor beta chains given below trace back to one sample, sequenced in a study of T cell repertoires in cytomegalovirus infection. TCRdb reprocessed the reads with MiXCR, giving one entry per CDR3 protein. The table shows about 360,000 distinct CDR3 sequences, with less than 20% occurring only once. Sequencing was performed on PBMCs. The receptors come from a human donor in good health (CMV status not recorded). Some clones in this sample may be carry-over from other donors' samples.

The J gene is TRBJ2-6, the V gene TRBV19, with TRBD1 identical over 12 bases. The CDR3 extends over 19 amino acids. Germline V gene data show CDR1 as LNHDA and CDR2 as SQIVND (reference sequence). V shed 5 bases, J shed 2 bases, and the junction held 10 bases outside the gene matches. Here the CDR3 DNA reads TGTGCCAGTAGTTCCACCGGGACAGGGGGCTGGGCTGGGGCCAACGTCCTGACTTTC. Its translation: CASSSTGTGGWAGANVLTF. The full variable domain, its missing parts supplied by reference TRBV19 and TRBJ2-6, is DGGITQSPKYLFRKEGQNVTLSCEQNLNHDAMYWYRQDPGQGLRLIYYSQIVNDFQKGDIAEGYSVSREKKESFPLTVTSAQKNPTAFYLCASSSTGTGGWAGANVLTFGAGSRLTVL.

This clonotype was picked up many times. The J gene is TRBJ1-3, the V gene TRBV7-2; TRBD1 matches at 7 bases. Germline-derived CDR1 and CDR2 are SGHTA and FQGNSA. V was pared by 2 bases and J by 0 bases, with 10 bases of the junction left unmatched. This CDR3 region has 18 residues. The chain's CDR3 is CASSLRSGQIISGNTIYF. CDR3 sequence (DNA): TGTGCCAGCAGCTTAAGATCGGGACAGATAATCTCTGGAAACACCATATATTTT.

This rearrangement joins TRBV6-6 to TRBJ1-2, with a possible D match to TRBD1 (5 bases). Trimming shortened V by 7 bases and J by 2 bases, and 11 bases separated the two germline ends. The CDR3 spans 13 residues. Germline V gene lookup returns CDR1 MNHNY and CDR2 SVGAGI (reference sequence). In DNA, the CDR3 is TGTGCCAGCACTCAAAACAGGAACTATGGCTACACCTTC. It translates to CASTQNRNYGYTF.

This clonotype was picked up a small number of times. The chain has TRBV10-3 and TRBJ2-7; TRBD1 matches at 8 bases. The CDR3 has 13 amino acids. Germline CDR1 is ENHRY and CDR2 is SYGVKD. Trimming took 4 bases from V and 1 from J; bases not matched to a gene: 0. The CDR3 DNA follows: TGTGCCATCAGTGGGACAGGGTCCTACGAGCAGTACTTC. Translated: CAISGTGSYEQYF.

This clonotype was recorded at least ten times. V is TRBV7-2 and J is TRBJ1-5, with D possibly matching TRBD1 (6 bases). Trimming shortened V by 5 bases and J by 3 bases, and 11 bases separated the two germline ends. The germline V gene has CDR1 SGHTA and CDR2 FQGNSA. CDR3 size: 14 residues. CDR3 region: CASSPRTVNQPQHF. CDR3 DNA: TGTGCCAGCAGCCCGCGGACAGTCAATCAGCCCCAGCATTTT.

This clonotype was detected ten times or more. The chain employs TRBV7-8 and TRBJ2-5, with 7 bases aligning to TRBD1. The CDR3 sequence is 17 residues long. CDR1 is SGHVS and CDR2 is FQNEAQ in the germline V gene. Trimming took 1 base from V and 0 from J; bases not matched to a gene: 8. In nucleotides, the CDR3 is TGTGCCAGCAGCTTAGGGAAGACAGGGATGTACCAAGAGACCCAGTACTTC. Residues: CASSLGKTGMYQETQYF.

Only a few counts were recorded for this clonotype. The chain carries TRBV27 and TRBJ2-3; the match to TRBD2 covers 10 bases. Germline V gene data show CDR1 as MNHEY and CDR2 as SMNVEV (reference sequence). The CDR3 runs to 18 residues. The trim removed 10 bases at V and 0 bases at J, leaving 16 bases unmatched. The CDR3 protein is CATFPLGLAITSTDTQYF. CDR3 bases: TGTGCCACTTTTCCCCTGGGACTAGCGATAACCAGCACAGATACGCAGTATTTT.

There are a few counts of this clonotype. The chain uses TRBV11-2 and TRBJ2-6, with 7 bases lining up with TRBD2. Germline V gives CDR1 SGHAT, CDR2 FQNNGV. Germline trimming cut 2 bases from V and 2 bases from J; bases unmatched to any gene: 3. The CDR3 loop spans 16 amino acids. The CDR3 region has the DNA TGTGCCAGCAGCTTATTCGCGGGAGCTGGGGCCAACGTCCTGACTTTC. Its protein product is CASSLFAGAGANVLTF. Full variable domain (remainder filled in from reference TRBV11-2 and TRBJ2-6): EAGVAQSPRYKIIEKRQSVAFWCNPISGHATLYWYQQILGQGPKLLIQFQNNGVVDDSQLPKDRFSAERLKGVDSTLKIQPAKLEDSAVYLCASSLFAGAGANVLTFGAGSRLTVL.

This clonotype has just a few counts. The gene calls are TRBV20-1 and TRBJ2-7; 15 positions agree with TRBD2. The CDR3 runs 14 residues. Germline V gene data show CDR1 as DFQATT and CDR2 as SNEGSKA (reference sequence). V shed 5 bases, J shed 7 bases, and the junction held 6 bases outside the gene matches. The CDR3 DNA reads TGCAGTGCTCCCGGACTAGCGGGGGGGGGAGAGCAGTACTTC. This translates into CSAPGLAGGGEQYF.

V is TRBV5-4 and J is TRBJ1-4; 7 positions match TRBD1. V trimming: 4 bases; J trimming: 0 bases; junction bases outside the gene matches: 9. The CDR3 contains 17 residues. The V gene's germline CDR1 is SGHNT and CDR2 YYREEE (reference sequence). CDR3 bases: TGTGCCAGCAGCCCCCGGGGGACAGCAACAACTAATGAAAAACTGTTTTTT. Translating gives CASSPRGTATTNEKLFF.

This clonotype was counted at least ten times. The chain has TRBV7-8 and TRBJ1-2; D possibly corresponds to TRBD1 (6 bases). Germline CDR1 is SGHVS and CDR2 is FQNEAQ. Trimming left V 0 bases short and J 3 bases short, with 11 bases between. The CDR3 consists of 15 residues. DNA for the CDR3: TGTGCCAGCAGCTTAGCGCGGGGGGCAGACTATGGCTACACCTTC. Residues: CASSLARGADYGYTF.

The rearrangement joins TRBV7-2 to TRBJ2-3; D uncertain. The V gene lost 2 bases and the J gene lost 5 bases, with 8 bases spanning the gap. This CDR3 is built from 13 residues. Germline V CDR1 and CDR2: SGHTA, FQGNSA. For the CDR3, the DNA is TGTGCCAGCAGCTTAACCCCACAAGATACGCAGTATTTT. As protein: CASSLTPQDTQYF.

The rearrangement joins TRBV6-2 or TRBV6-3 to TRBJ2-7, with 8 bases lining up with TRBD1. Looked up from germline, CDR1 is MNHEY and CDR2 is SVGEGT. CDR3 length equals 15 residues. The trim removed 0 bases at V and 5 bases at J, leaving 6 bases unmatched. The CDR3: CASSYSAAGGHEQYF. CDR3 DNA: TGTGCCAGCAGTTACTCGGCGGCAGGGGGCCACGAGCAGTACTTC.

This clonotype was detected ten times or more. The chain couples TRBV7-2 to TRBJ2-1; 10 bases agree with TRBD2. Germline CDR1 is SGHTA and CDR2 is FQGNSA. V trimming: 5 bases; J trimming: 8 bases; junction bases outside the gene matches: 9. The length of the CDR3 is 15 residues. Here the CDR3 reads CASSPLSGGAHEQFF. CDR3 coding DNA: TGTGCCAGCAGCCCACTCAGCGGGGGGGCCCATGAGCAGTTCTTC.

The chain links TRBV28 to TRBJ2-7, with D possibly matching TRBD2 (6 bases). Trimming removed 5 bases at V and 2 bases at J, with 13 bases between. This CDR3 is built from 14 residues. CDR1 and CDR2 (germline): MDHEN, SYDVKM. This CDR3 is CASSAGGRPYEQYF. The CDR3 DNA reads TGTGCCAGCAGTGCAGGAGGGCGCCCCTACGAGCAGTACTTC. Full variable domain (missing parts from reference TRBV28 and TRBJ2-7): DVKVTQSSRYLVKRTGEKVFLECVQDMDHENMFWYRQDPGLGLRLIYFSYDVKMKEKGDIPEGYSVSREKKERFSLILESASTNQTSMYLCASSAGGRPYEQYFGPGTRLTVT.

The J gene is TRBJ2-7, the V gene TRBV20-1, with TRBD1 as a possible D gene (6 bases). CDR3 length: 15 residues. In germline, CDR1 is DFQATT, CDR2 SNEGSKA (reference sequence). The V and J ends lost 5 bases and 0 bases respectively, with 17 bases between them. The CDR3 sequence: CSAQKGTSSSYEQYF. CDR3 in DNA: TGCAGTGCTCAGAAAGGGACAAGTAGCTCCTACGAGCAGTACTTC.